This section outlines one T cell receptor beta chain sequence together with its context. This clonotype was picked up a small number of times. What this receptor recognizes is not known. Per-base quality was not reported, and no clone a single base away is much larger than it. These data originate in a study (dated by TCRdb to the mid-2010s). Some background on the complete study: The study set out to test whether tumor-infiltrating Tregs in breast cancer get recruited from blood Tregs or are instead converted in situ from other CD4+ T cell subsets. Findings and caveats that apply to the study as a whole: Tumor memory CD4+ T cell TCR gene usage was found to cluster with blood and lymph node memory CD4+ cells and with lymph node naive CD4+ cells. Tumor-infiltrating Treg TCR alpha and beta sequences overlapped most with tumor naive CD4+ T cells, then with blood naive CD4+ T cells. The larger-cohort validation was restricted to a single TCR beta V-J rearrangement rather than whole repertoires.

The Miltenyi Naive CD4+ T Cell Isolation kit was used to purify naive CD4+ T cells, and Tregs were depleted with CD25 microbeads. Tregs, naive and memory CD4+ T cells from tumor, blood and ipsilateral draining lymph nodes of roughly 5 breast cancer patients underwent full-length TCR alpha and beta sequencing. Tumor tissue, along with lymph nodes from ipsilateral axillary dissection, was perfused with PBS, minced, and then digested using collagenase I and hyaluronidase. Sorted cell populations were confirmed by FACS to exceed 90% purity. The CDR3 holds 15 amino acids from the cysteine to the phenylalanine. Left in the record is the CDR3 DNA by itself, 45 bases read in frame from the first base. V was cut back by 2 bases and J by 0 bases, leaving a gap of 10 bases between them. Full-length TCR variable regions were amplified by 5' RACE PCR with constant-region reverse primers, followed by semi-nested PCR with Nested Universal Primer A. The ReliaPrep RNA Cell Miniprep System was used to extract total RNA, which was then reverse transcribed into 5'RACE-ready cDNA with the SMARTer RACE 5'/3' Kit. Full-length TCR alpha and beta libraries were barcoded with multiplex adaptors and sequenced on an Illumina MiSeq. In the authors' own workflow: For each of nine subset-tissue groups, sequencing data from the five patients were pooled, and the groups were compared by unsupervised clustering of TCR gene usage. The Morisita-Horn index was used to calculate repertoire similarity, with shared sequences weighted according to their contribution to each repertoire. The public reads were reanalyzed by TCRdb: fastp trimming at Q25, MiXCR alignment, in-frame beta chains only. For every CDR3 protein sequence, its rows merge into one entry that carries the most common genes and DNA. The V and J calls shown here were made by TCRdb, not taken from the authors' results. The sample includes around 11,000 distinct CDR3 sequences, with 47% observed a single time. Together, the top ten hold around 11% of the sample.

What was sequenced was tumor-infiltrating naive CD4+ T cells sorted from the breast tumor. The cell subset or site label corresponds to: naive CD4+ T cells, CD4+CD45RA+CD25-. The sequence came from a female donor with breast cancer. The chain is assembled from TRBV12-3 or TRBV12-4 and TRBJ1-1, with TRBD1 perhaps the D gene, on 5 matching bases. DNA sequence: TGTGCCAGCAGTTTACCGGGACTGCTGAACACTGAAGCTTTCTTT. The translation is CASSLPGLLNTEAFF.